What follows are 25 T cell receptor beta chains derived from one specimen sequenced in a study of cytomegalovirus exposure and HLA in healthy donors. Researchers ran the PCR with 60 Vbeta and 13 Jbeta primers. Measured with immunoSEQ multiplex PCR; TCRdb has only the in-frame clones, and not every one. The sample has 90,000 or so clones, roughly 82% seen once. The specimen sequenced was PBMCs. These receptors were taken from a man aged 25-45 years in good health and CMV-seropositive.

This clone has just one count. The V call is TRBV4-3, the J call TRBJ2-1; D call uncertain. CDR1 LGHNA and CDR2 YSLEER come from the germline V gene. The CDR3 spans 16 residues. V was shortened by 0 bases and J by 0 bases, with 9 bases between the two germline ends. The CDR3 DNA follows: TGCGCCAGCAGCCAAGATGATCCGAGCTCCTACAATGAGCAGTTCTTC. This gives the protein CASSQDDPSSYNEQFF.

The chain has TRBV4-3 and TRBJ2-5; D is perhaps TRBD2 (5 bases). The CDR3 has 15 residues. V was pared by 0 bases and J by 0 bases, with 8 bases between. CDR1 and CDR2 (germline): LGHNA, YSLEER. CDR3 loop: CASSQDSGNQETQYF. CDR3 coding DNA: TGCGCCAGCAGCCAAGACTCGGGGAACCAAGAGACCCAGTACTTC.

This chain uses TRBV9 with TRBJ1-2; possibly TRBD1 for D (5 bases). This CDR3 is 14 amino acids long. The V gene lost 3 bases and the J gene lost 4 bases, with 13 bases spanning the gap. CDR1 and CDR2 from the germline V gene are SGDLS and YYNGEE. CDR3 protein: CASSAAGGTYGYTF. The CDR3 region has the DNA TGTGCCAGCAGCGCTGCCGGGGGGACCTATGGCTACACCTTC.

CDR3 coding DNA: TGTGCCAGCAGCGAGGGGACTAGCGGGAGATTTACCGGGGAGCTGTTTTTT. As protein: CASSEGTSGRFTGELFF. This rearrangement joins TRBV5-4 to TRBJ2-2; TRBD2 aligns across 14 bases. The CDR3 covers 17 residues. CDR1 SGHNT and CDR2 YYREEE come from the germline V gene (reference sequence). V dropped 4 bases and J dropped 5; count of bases not matched to a gene: 7.

V is TRBV9 and J is TRBJ2-1; no definite D call. V lost 0 bases to trimming and J lost 4 bases, with 5 bases between them. CDR1 and CDR2 from the germline V gene are SGDLS and YYNGEE. The CDR3 spans 13 residues. The CDR3 reads CASSVEPYNEQFF. The CDR3 nucleotides are TGTGCCAGCAGCGTAGAGCCTTACAATGAGCAGTTCTTC.

This chain links TRBV12-5 with TRBJ2-1; TRBD2 aligns across 8 bases. Germline CDR1 is LGHNT and CDR2 is FRNRAP. The CDR3 length is 16 residues. The V and J ends lost 5 bases and 0 bases, in that order; junction bases with no gene match: 6. DNA of the CDR3: TGTGCTAGTGGTCTGGAGAGCGGGAGCTCCTACAATGAGCAGTTCTTC. Translation gives CASGLESGSSYNEQFF.

The rearrangement joins TRBV5-1 to TRBJ1-1; TRBD1 matches 8 bases. Germline assignment: CDR1 SGHRS and CDR2 YFSETQ. V lost 0 bases and J lost 7; bases outside the gene matches: 5. This CDR3 is built from 14 residues. CDR3 residues: CASSLARGLGEAFF. The CDR3 DNA is TGCGCCAGCAGCTTGGCCAGGGGGCTGGGTGAAGCTTTCTTT.

The V gene is TRBV11-2, the J gene TRBJ2-2, with unresolved D. With 1 base removed from V and 0 bases from J, the gap between germline ends came to 6 bases. The germline V gene has CDR1 SGHAT and CDR2 FQNNGV. CDR3 length: 15 residues. The CDR3 DNA reads as TGTGCCAGCAGCTTAGTAGTAACGAACACCGGGGAGCTGTTTTTT. This gives the protein CASSLVVTNTGELFF.

The rearrangement joins TRBV11-2 to TRBJ2-1; maybe TRBD2 (6 bases). Looked up from germline, CDR1 is SGHAT and CDR2 is FQNNGV. V dropped 5 bases and J dropped 4 bases, with 18 bases sitting between them. The CDR3 runs to 16 residues. Here the CDR3 reads CASSLEGAIPYNEQFF. The DNA for the CDR3 is TGTGCCAGCAGCCTGGAGGGAGCAATTCCTTACAATGAGCAGTTCTTC.

The chain combines TRBV28 with TRBJ2-1, with 14 positions matching TRBD2. Trimming took 4 bases from V and 8 from J; bases not matched to a gene: 10. From germline, CDR1 is MDHEN and CDR2 SYDVKM. This CDR3 region has 17 residues. CDR3 region: CASSSRLAGGPRDEQFF. The CDR3 nucleotides read TGTGCCAGCAGTTCGAGACTAGCGGGAGGGCCTAGGGATGAGCAGTTCTTC. Full variable domain (outside the CDR3, taken from reference TRBV28 and TRBJ2-1): DVKVTQSSRYLVKRTGEKVFLECVQDMDHENMFWYRQDPGLGLRLIYFSYDVKMKEKGDIPEGYSVSREKKERFSLILESASTNQTSMYLCASSSRLAGGPRDEQFFGPGTRLTVL.

The chain has TRBV28 and TRBJ2-2; D is unresolved. Looked up from germline, CDR1 is MDHEN and CDR2 is SYDVKM. The CDR3 runs to 16 residues. V was trimmed by 10 bases and J by 3 bases, leaving 21 bases between them. The CDR3 spells CATTPQAPIDTGELFF. The CDR3 DNA is TGTGCCACCACCCCCCAGGCACCCATCGACACCGGGGAGCTGTTTTTT.

This sequence joins TRBV15 and TRBJ2-5; 8 bases are shared with TRBD2. With the DNA end fitting TRBJ2-7 better, the J assignment may be wrong. In germline, CDR1 is LNHNV, CDR2 YYDKDF (reference sequence). There are 19 residues in the CDR3. The CDR3 here is CATSRDDFMERERIYEQYF. In DNA, the CDR3 is TGTGCCACCAGCAGAGATGATTTTATGGAGCGGGAGAGGATATACGAGCAGTACTTC.

V and J are TRBV7-9 and TRBJ1-1; 7 bases line up with TRBD1. The CDR3 runs to 15 residues. Germline values: CDR1 SEHNR, CDR2 FQNEAQ (reference sequence). Unmatched junction bases numbered 3, after V lost 1 base and J lost 1 base. DNA for the CDR3: TGTGCCAGCAGCTTAGGAGACAGGGAGAACACTGAAGCTTTCTTT. Translation gives CASSLGDRENTEAFF.

This clone was counted once. The chain couples TRBV29-1 to TRBJ1-5; TRBD1 aligns across 7 bases. V lost 4 bases and J lost 4; bases outside the gene matches: 4. This CDR3 is 13 amino acids long. Germline V CDR1 and CDR2: SQVTM, ANQGSEA. In DNA, the CDR3 is TGCAGCGTTGGGGACAGTCCAAATCAGCCCCAGCATTTT. It yields the protein CSVGDSPNQPQHF.

This clone was observed once. This chain joins TRBV5-4 and TRBJ2-1, with 12 bases lining up with TRBD2. Germline V gene sequence: CDR1 SGHNT, CDR2 YYREEE (reference sequence). This CDR3 region has 16 residues. V lost 4 bases to trimming and J lost 4 bases; unmatched junction nucleotides: 6. CDR3 coding DNA: TGTGCCAGCAGCCTCCCGGGACTAGCGGGTTACAATGAGCAGTTCTTC. Amino acids: CASSLPGLAGYNEQFF. The variable domain in full, with the rest retrieved from reference TRBV5-4 and TRBJ2-1, is ETGVTQSPTHLIKTRGQQVTLRCSSQSGHNTVSWYQQALGQGPQFIFQYYREEENGRGNFPPRFSGLQFPNYSSELNVNALELDDSALYLCASSLPGLAGYNEQFFGPGTRLTVL.

The chain has TRBV7-2 and TRBJ2-7; TRBD1 aligns across 8 bases. The germline gives CDR1 SGHTA, CDR2 FQGNSA. The V and J ends lost 5 bases and 3 bases, in that order; junction bases with no gene match: 6. The CDR3 runs 14 residues. CDR3 residues: CASSPGGTGYEQYF. The CDR3 DNA reads TGTGCCAGCAGCCCAGGGGGGACAGGCTACGAGCAGTACTTC.

The V call is TRBV29-1, the J call TRBJ1-3; 10 positions agree with TRBD1. J was trimmed by 2 bases and V by 6 bases; bases with no gene match: 7. The CDR3 contains 15 residues. Per germline, CDR1 SQVTM and CDR2 ANQGSEA. The CDR3 DNA reads TGCAGCGTCAAACGACAGGGGGCTACTGGAAACACCATATATTTT. This gives the protein CSVKRQGATGNTIYF. Supplemented by reference TRBV29-1 and TRBJ1-3, the full variable domain reads SAVISQKPSRDICQRGTSLTIQCQVDSQVTMMFWYRQQPGQSLTLIATANQGSEATYESGFVIDKFPISRPNLTFSTLTVSNMSPEDSSIYLCSVKRQGATGNTIYFGEGSWLTVV.

The J gene is TRBJ1-4, the V gene TRBV30, with 11 bases aligning to TRBD1. Trimming removed 0 bases from V and 7 bases from J; junction bases left unmatched: 1. Germline lookup yields CDR1 GTSNPN and CDR2 SVGIG (reference sequence). This CDR3 is 14 amino acids long. The CDR3 sequence: CAWSVGQGVEKLFF. Written as DNA, the CDR3 is TGTGCCTGGAGTGTGGGACAGGGGGTTGAAAAACTGTTTTTT.

A remark on this clone: Other DNA sequences of this sample code for an identical CDR3. The chain has TRBV18 and TRBJ2-1; 7 bases match TRBD2. J was trimmed by 7 bases and V by 3 bases; bases with no gene match: 6. The CDR3 is made up of 14 amino acids. CDR1 and CDR2 (germline): KGHSH, LQKENI. The CDR3 is CASSPGTGGNEQFF. In DNA, the CDR3 is TGTGCCAGCTCACCGGGGACCGGGGGGAATGAGCAGTTCTTC. Supplemented by reference TRBV18 and TRBJ2-1, the full variable domain reads NAGVMQNPRHLVRRRGQEARLRCSPMKGHSHVYWYRQLPEEGLKFMVYLQKENIIDESGMPKERFSAEFPKEGPSILRIQQVVRGDSAAYFCASSPGTGGNEQFFGPGTRLTVL.

This clone has a single count. The rearrangement links TRBV11-2 to TRBJ1-5; 9 bases match TRBD1. Germline loops: CDR1 SGHAT, CDR2 FQNNGV. The CDR3 totals 16 residues. V lost 5 bases to trimming and J lost 2 bases; unmatched junction nucleotides: 7. The CDR3 DNA is TGTGCCAGCAGCCCCGGATGGACAGGGGGCAATCAGCCCCAGCATTTT. Its translation is CASSPGWTGGNQPQHF.

The chain uses TRBV7-6 and TRBJ2-1, with 14 bases that match TRBD2. V was clipped by 0 bases and J by 4 bases; unmatched bases: 5. CDR1 is SGHVS and CDR2 is FNYEAQ in the germline V gene. This CDR3 has 18 amino acids. The CDR3 sequence: CASSLAMGLAGAYNEQFF. The CDR3, as DNA: TGTGCCAGCAGCTTAGCGATGGGACTAGCGGGAGCATACAATGAGCAGTTCTTC.

On this clone: Germline and junction disagree at one end, which may indicate a read error. This rearrangement joins TRBV7-9 to TRBJ2-1; 8 nucleotides line up with TRBD2. The CDR3 covers 16 residues. Per the germline V gene, CDR1 is SEHNR and CDR2 is FQNEAQ (reference sequence). Written as DNA, the CDR3 is TGTTCCAGCAGCTTAGGGCTAGCGGGCTCCTACAATGAGCAGTTCTTC. As protein: CSSSLGLAGSYNEQFF.

The chain combines TRBV7-6 with TRBJ1-1; D call uncertain. Germline CDR1 SGHVS, CDR2 FNYEAQ. Trimming shortened V by 1 base and J by 7 bases, and 10 bases separated the two germline ends. The CDR3 extends over 13 amino acids. The CDR3 here is CASSLVFRDEAFF. CDR3 coding DNA: TGTGCCAGCAGCTTAGTGTTCCGGGATGAAGCTTTCTTT.

This clone was seen only a few times. The chain combines TRBV2 with TRBJ1-1, with D possibly being TRBD1 (5 bases). The CDR3 is 12 amino acids. The germline V gene encodes CDR1 SNHLY and CDR2 FYNNEI. V lost 6 bases and J 5 bases, leaving 10 bases between the germline ends. CDR3 sequence: CASRSGGTEAFF. The DNA for the CDR3 is TGTGCCAGCAGATCGGGGGGAACTGAAGCTTTCTTT.

Comments on this clone: The sample contains more than one DNA sequence encoding this CDR3. The J gene is TRBJ2-1, the V gene TRBV5-1, with TRBD2 matching over 7 bases. Trimming cost V 4 bases and J 5 bases; bases outside gene matches: 3. The CDR3 sequence is 13 residues long. Germline CDR1 is SGHRS and CDR2 is YFSETQ. The CDR3 coding sequence is TGCGCCAGCAGCAGGCTAGCGGACAATGAGCAGTTCTTC. Protein sequence: CASSRLADNEQFF.